The 6 T cell receptor beta chains reported below all come from one sample, sequenced in a study of shared clonotypes between healthy human individuals. TCRdb's copy holds only in-frame clones and misses some; the assay was immunoSEQ multiplex PCR. The sample gives roughly 530,000 clones, 90% to 97% of which show up once; about 0.054% is in the top ten. Sequencing used naive CD4+ T cells sorted from blood. Specified subset: CD45RA+ positively selected. The receptors were sampled from a woman aged 30 to 39 in good health.

The chain links TRBV10-3 to TRBJ1-3; D unclear. Trimming left V 3 bases short and J 4 bases short, with 13 bases between. Germline V gene lookup returns CDR1 ENHRY and CDR2 SYGVKD. This CDR3 has 15 amino acids. The CDR3 DNA reads as TGTGCCATCAGTGACAACCAAGAGCGGGGAAACACCATATATTTT. It yields the protein CAISDNQERGNTIYF.

J is TRBJ2-2 and V is TRBV2; TRBD1 is a possible D gene (6 bases). This CDR3 has 15 residues. Trimming removed 6 bases at V and 0 bases at J, with 11 bases between. Germline-derived CDR1 and CDR2 are SNHLY and FYNNEI. This chain's CDR3 is CASRRTAANTGELFF. CDR3 bases: TGTGCCAGCAGGAGGACAGCCGCGAACACCGGGGAGCTGTTTTTT.

This chain joins TRBV5-6 and TRBJ2-5; D is ambiguous. V was pared by 0 bases and J by 1 base, with 4 bases between. Germline V gene sequence: CDR1 SGHDT, CDR2 YYEEEE. The CDR3 has 13 residues. The CDR3 sequence: CASSLVAQETQYF. For the CDR3, the DNA is TGTGCCAGCAGCTTGGTTGCCCAAGAGACCCAGTACTTC.

The chain combines TRBV7-8 with TRBJ1-1; D remains ambiguous. The ends were cut back, 2 bases at V and 5 bases at J, with 12 bases in the middle. This CDR3 region has 14 residues. CDR1 is SGHVS and CDR2 is FQNEAQ in the germline V gene. The CDR3 is CASSLRLGGTEAFF. The CDR3 coding sequence is TGTGCCAGCAGCTTAAGACTGGGAGGGACTGAAGCTTTCTTT.

This clone was observed once. The J gene is TRBJ2-7, the V gene TRBV6-1; 8 bases agree with TRBD1. This CDR3 is built from 15 residues. CDR1 is MNHNS, CDR2 SASEGT, per germline. The V and J ends lost 2 bases and 0 bases, in that order; junction bases with no gene match: 3. The CDR3 DNA reads TGTGCCAGCAGTGAATTAGGGACAGGCTCCTACGAGCAGTACTTC. Its translation is CASSELGTGSYEQYF.

This clone appeared once. The chain has TRBV28 and TRBJ1-5, with D perhaps matching TRBD1 (5 bases). The CDR3 runs to 15 residues. V was shortened by 11 bases and J by 0 bases, with 17 bases between the two germline ends. The germline V gene has CDR1 MDHEN and CDR2 SYDVKM. The CDR3: CASRRGDYSNQPQHF. In DNA, the CDR3 is TGTGCCTCCCGCCGAGGGGACTATAGCAATCAGCCCCAGCATTTT.